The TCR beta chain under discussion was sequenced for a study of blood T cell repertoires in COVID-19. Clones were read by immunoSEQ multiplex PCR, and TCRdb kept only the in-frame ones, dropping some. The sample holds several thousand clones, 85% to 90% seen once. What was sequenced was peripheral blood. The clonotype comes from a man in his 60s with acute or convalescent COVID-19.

Here the CDR3 DNA reads TGCGCCAGCAGCCCTCCGAGCTCTGGGGCCAACGTCCTGACTTTC. Its protein product is CASSPPSSGANVLTF. V usage is TRBV5-1 and J usage is TRBJ2-6; D not certain. Germline V CDR1 and CDR2: SGHRS, YFSETQ. The CDR3 is 15 residues long. Trimming cost V 4 bases and J 0 bases, with 8 bases left between them.